A single sample gave rise to the 26 T cell receptor beta chains below, sequenced in a study of blood T cell repertoires in COVID-19. Profiling relied on immunoSEQ multiplex PCR, and the TCRdb table lists in-frame clones only, not all of them. The table includes a few hundred thousand clones, about 88% detected once. Input material: peripheral blood. The receptors shown here come from a woman in her 70s with COVID-19, enrolled during active disease.

The CDR3 DNA follows: TGTGCCAGCCAGACGGGGAGCTCCTATAATTCACCCCTCCACTTT. This sequence encodes CASQTGSSYNSPLHF. The J gene is TRBJ1-6, the V gene TRBV6-5; D remains unclear. The CDR3 covers 15 residues. V gave up 8 bases and J gave up 0 bases, with 11 bases separating them. Germline V gives CDR1 MNHEY, CDR2 SVGAGI.

In its sample, this clone was seen a few times. The rearrangement uses TRBV5-6 and TRBJ1-5; D may be TRBD1 (5 bases). Trimming cost V 2 bases and J 5 bases, with 20 bases left between them. CDR3 length: 17 residues. Per the germline V gene, CDR1 is SGHDT and CDR2 is YYEEEE. CDR3 nucleotide sequence: TGTGCCAGCAGCTTCGGAGGGGACCTTCTAGGGCATCAGCCCCAGCATTTT. Encoded protein: CASSFGGDLLGHQPQHF.

As for this clone: One junction end disagrees with the germline gene, perhaps due to a read error. The J gene is TRBJ1-2, the V gene TRBV6-2 or TRBV6-3; maybe TRBD1 (5 bases). CDR3 size: 14 residues. Germline V CDR1 and CDR2: MNHEY, SVGEGT. The CDR3 reads CASSFWQGNDGYTF. The CDR3 nucleotides are TGTGCCAGCAGTTTTTGGCAGGGTAACGATGGCTACACCTTC.

The chain is built from TRBV23-1 and TRBJ1-5; D is perhaps TRBD1 (5 bases). TRBV23-1 is assigned to the ORF class and has an uncertain function. This CDR3 region has 14 residues. Trimming took off 0 bases at V and 4 bases at J, with 7 bases between the two ends. In nucleotides, the CDR3 is TGCGCCAGCAGTCAATCGACAGCAAATCAGCCCCAGCATTTT. Amino acids: CASSQSTANQPQHF.

This chain connects TRBV25-1 to TRBJ1-1; the D is unclear. The V end was cut by 7 bases, the J end by 1 base, with 4 bases between. Germline lookup yields CDR1 MGHDK and CDR2 SYGVNS. The CDR3 has 11 residues. The CDR3 nucleotides read TGTGCCAGCACCTGGAACACTGAAGCTTTCTTT. The encoded protein is CASTWNTEAFF. The complete variable domain, with remaining parts taken from reference TRBV25-1 and TRBJ1-1, reads EADIYQTPRYLVIGTGKKITLECSQTMGHDKMYWYQQDPGMELHLIHYSYGVNSTEKGDLSSESTVSRIRTEHFPLTLESARPSHTSQYLCASTWNTEAFFGQGTRLTVV.

This chain uses TRBV19 with TRBJ1-2; the match to TRBD1 covers 10 bases. Germline CDR1 LNHDA, CDR2 SQIVND (reference sequence). Trimming removed 7 bases from V and 4 bases from J; junction bases left unmatched: 12. The CDR3 length is 16 residues. In DNA form, the CDR3 reads TGTGCCAGTATGGGACAGGGGTCGTCCACCCCCTATGGCTACACCTTC. This encodes CASMGQGSSTPYGYTF.

This sequence joins TRBV2 and TRBJ1-1; 9 bases align to TRBD1. With V trimmed by 6 bases and J by 4 bases, 3 bases remained unmatched. There are 13 residues in the CDR3. Germline loops: CDR1 SNHLY, CDR2 FYNNEI. The CDR3 sequence: CASSPDRGTEAFF. In DNA form, the CDR3 reads TGTGCCAGCAGCCCGGACAGGGGCACTGAAGCTTTCTTT.

A single count supports this clone. The rearrangement links TRBV5-4 to TRBJ2-1, with 10 bases matching TRBD2. The CDR3 has 16 amino acids. V gave up 3 bases and J gave up 4 bases; unmatched junction bases: 7. Germline CDR1 is SGHNT and CDR2 is YYREEE (reference sequence). This CDR3 is CASSYNLAGAYNEQFF. DNA of the CDR3: TGTGCCAGCAGCTACAACCTAGCGGGAGCTTACAATGAGCAGTTCTTC.

V usage is TRBV9 and J usage is TRBJ1-2, with TRBD1 matching 10 bases. V shed 0 bases and J 4 bases; nucleotides not matched to a gene: 6. CDR1 is SGDLS and CDR2 is YYNGEE in the germline V gene. CDR3 length: 16 amino acids. The CDR3 loop is CASSVEGTGAPYGYTF. Written as DNA, the CDR3 is TGTGCCAGCAGCGTAGAAGGGACAGGGGCTCCCTATGGCTACACCTTC. Supplemented by reference TRBV9 and TRBJ1-2, the full variable domain reads DSGVTQTPKHLITATGQRVTLRCSPRSGDLSVYWYQQSLDQGLQFLIQYYNGEERAKGNILERFSAQQFPDLHSELNLSSLELGDSALYFCASSVEGTGAPYGYTFGSGTRLTVV.

The J gene is TRBJ1-2, the V gene TRBV5-6, with TRBD1 matching 12 bases. Germline CDR1 is SGHDT and CDR2 is YYEEEE. The CDR3 consists of 13 residues. With V trimmed by 7 bases and J by 7 bases, 5 bases remained unmatched. The CDR3 sequence is CASGTGGWSGYTF. The DNA for the CDR3 is TGTGCCAGCGGGACAGGGGGCTGGAGTGGCTACACCTTC.

This clone was detected many times. The V and J genes are TRBV2 and TRBJ2-3; a weak D match, TRBD2 (6 bases). Germline values: CDR1 SNHLY, CDR2 FYNNEI. V was trimmed by 1 base and J by 5 bases, leaving 13 bases between them. The CDR3 loop spans 15 amino acids. For the CDR3, the DNA is TGTGCCAGCAGTGAAGGAGTTGGTAGCGGAGATACGCAGTATTTT. This gives the protein CASSEGVGSGDTQYF. The variable domain in full, completed from reference TRBV2 and TRBJ2-3, reads EPEVTQTPSHQVTQMGQEVILRCVPISNHLYFYWYRQILGQKVEFLVSFYNNEISEKSEIFDDQFSVERPDGSNFTLKIRSTKLEDSAMYFCASSEGVGSGDTQYFGPGTRLTVL.

The V gene is TRBV5-1, the J gene TRBJ2-7; D perhaps matches TRBD2 (7 bases). The CDR3 length is 17 residues. Germline V lookup: CDR1 SGHRS, CDR2 YFSETQ. Trimming removed 0 bases at V and 2 bases at J, with 18 bases between. This chain's CDR3 is CASSLAVRGPTTYEQYF. The CDR3 bases are TGCGCCAGCAGCTTGGCCGTGCGGGGGCCTACAACCTACGAGCAGTACTTC.

This clone was detected only a few times. This rearrangement joins TRBV7-6 to TRBJ2-2; 7 nucleotides align to TRBD2. Germline values: CDR1 SGHVS, CDR2 FNYEAQ. V lost 4 bases to trimming and J lost 5 bases; unmatched junction nucleotides: 10. This CDR3 comprises 16 residues. The CDR3 DNA follows: TGTGCCAGCAGCTCCACAGCGGGGACTACTACCGGGGAGCTGTTTTTT. Translating gives CASSSTAGTTTGELFF.

This sequence joins TRBV5-1 and TRBJ2-5, with TRBD2 identical over 10 bases. Germline V gene sequence: CDR1 SGHRS, CDR2 YFSETQ. Losses at the gene ends were 2 bases for V and 5 bases for J; bases not matched to a gene: 12. The CDR3 spans 17 residues. CDR3 sequence (DNA): TGCGCCAGCAGCTTCGGGACTAGCGCTTCGATCCGGGAGACCCAGTACTTC. Encoded protein: CASSFGTSASIRETQYF.

V gene TRBV4-2 combines with J gene TRBJ2-7; 7 nucleotides match TRBD1. Germline CDR1 is LGHNA and CDR2 is YNFKEQ. The CDR3 length is 15 residues. Trimming took 0 bases from V and 4 from J; bases not matched to a gene: 6. The CDR3, as DNA: TGTGCCAGCAGCCAAGATCACGACAGGGTATACGAGCAGTACTTC. It specifies CASSQDHDRVYEQYF.

The chain uses TRBV5-1 and TRBJ2-3; 11 nucleotides line up with TRBD2. This CDR3 spans 16 amino acids. In germline, CDR1 is SGHRS, CDR2 YFSETQ. V lost 4 bases and J lost 3; bases outside the gene matches: 7. The DNA of the CDR3 is TGCGCCAGCAGCCGCGGACTAGCGGGCACTACAGATACGCAGTATTTT. This sequence encodes CASSRGLAGTTDTQYF.

Here the CDR3 reads CASRPGTARSYEQYF. The CDR3 nucleotides read TGCGCCAGCAGACCCGGGACAGCGCGCTCCTACGAGCAGTACTTC. This chain uses TRBV10-2 with TRBJ2-7; TRBD1 aligns across 7 bases. Germline CDR1 and CDR2: WSHSY and SAAADI. The V and J ends lost 6 bases and 0 bases, in that order; junction bases with no gene match: 8. The CDR3 loop spans 15 amino acids.

The chain joins TRBV7-2 to TRBJ1-6, with 9 bases identical to TRBD1. The V and J ends lost 1 base and 10 bases, in that order; junction bases with no gene match: 5. The CDR3 sequence is 15 residues long. Germline V lookup: CDR1 SGHTA, CDR2 FQGNSA. The CDR3: CASSLVGTGTSPLHF. The CDR3 DNA reads TGTGCCAGCAGCTTAGTGGGGACAGGGACCTCACCCCTCCACTTT.

This clone was recorded once. The chain recombines TRBV18 with TRBJ2-7; D is unresolved. The germline CDR1 and CDR2 sequences are KGHSH and LQKENI. CDR3 size: 13 residues. V shed 5 bases and J shed 0 bases, with 8 bases lying between them. The CDR3 region is CASSSLSSYEQYF. CDR3 in DNA: TGTGCCAGCTCATCACTGAGCTCCTACGAGCAGTACTTC.

This clone appeared once. This chain's CDR3 is CAWTNWQGAWRNTEAFF. The CDR3 DNA follows: TGTGCCTGGACCAACTGGCAGGGGGCTTGGCGGAACACTGAAGCTTTCTTT. The chain joins TRBV30 to TRBJ1-1; 8 bases fit TRBD1. In germline, CDR1 is GTSNPN, CDR2 SVGIG (reference sequence). The ends lost 4 bases at V and 1 base at J; junction bases unmatched: 14. This CDR3 spans 17 amino acids.

The chain links TRBV5-4 to TRBJ1-1; a possible D gene is TRBD1 (5 bases). Germline loops: CDR1 SGHNT, CDR2 YYREEE (reference sequence). Trimming shortened V by 4 bases and J by 3 bases, and 13 bases separated the two germline ends. The CDR3 totals 14 residues. CDR3: CASSPGEGYTEAFF. The DNA of the CDR3 is TGTGCCAGCAGCCCGGGGGAGGGATACACTGAAGCTTTCTTT.

CDR3 DNA: TGTGCCAGCAGCTTAAAATCAGGCTACTCTGGAAACACCATATATTTT. This codes for CASSLKSGYSGNTIYF. The rearrangement joins TRBV7-9 to TRBJ1-3; D is unresolved. Germline CDR1 SEHNR, CDR2 FQNEAQ (reference sequence). This CDR3 is built from 16 residues. V lost 2 bases and J 0 bases, leaving 11 bases between the germline ends.

The V gene is TRBV11-2, the J gene TRBJ1-6; D remains ambiguous. The CDR3 is made up of 14 amino acids. V shed 5 bases and J shed 12 bases, with 17 bases lying between them. Germline CDR1 and CDR2: SGHAT and FQNNGV. The CDR3 nucleotides are TGTGCCAGCAGCCCGACTCACCCCACCGTACCCCTCCACTTT. Its translation: CASSPTHPTVPLHF.

The chain couples TRBV19 to TRBJ1-5; perhaps TRBD1 as D (5 bases). Trimming removed 4 bases from V and 7 bases from J, with 11 bases in between. The CDR3 spans 13 residues. CDR1 is LNHDA and CDR2 is SQIVND in the germline V gene (reference sequence). The CDR3 reads CASSNGRGQPQHF. For the CDR3, the DNA is TGTGCCAGTAGTAATGGAAGGGGACAGCCCCAGCATTTT. The whole variable domain, filled in from reference TRBV19 and TRBJ1-5, reads DGGITQSPKYLFRKEGQNVTLSCEQNLNHDAMYWYRQDPGQGLRLIYYSQIVNDFQKGDIAEGYSVSREKKESFPLTVTSAQKNPTAFYLCASSNGRGQPQHFGDGTRLSIL.

This clone was seen at least ten times. The V and J genes are TRBV4-2 and TRBJ1-5, with D maybe TRBD1 (5 bases). CDR3 length: 15 amino acids. Trimming shortened V by 0 bases and J by 1 base, and 7 bases separated the two germline ends. Germline values: CDR1 LGHNA, CDR2 YNFKEQ. CDR3 in DNA: TGTGCCAGCAGCCAAGAGAAGGGGAGCAATCAGCCCCAGCATTTT. As protein: CASSQEKGSNQPQHF.

This chain uses TRBV28 with TRBJ2-7, with 10 bases matching TRBD2. The V segment lost 3 bases and the J segment 5 bases; nucleotides outside the gene matches: 7. There are 15 residues in the CDR3. The germline V gene encodes CDR1 MDHEN and CDR2 SYDVKM. The CDR3 sequence: CASSFERGGRDEQYF. The DNA of the CDR3 is TGTGCCAGCAGTTTCGAGCGGGGGGGCCGGGACGAGCAGTACTTC. Looking up the rest from reference TRBV28 and TRBJ2-7 gives the full variable domain: DVKVTQSSRYLVKRTGEKVFLECVQDMDHENMFWYRQDPGLGLRLIYFSYDVKMKEKGDIPEGYSVSREKKERFSLILESASTNQTSMYLCASSFERGGRDEQYFGPGTRLTVT.